Below, 28 T cell receptor beta chains from the same sample are listed, as sequenced in a study of blood T cell repertoires in COVID-19. Libraries were prepared by immunoSEQ multiplex PCR; TCRdb keeps only in-frame clonotypes and omits some of them. The sample has under 65,000 clones, 80% to 90% seen once. Sequenced sample: peripheral blood. The receptors were gathered from a woman aged 55 to 70 with acute or convalescent COVID-19.

This chain connects TRBV19 to TRBJ1-2; weak D call: TRBD1 (6 bases). Germline CDR1 and CDR2: LNHDA and SQIVND (reference sequence). V was clipped by 7 bases and J by 7 bases, with 19 bases between them. CDR3 length: 14 residues. This CDR3 reads CASKFDRRTGGYTF. CDR3 DNA sequence: TGTGCCAGTAAATTCGACAGGAGGACGGGTGGCTACACCTTC.

The gene calls are TRBV25-1 and TRBJ2-2; a weak D match, TRBD2 (6 bases). Germline V gene data show CDR1 as MGHDK and CDR2 as SYGVNS. V lost 6 bases and J 4 bases, leaving 12 bases between the germline ends. This CDR3 contains 14 residues. CDR3 DNA sequence: TGTGCCAGCAGCCCCGGGACTTTCACCGGGGAGCTGTTTTTT. It translates to CASSPGTFTGELFF.

This clone was seen a single time. The genes are TRBV4-1 and TRBJ2-3; 7 bases map to TRBD1. CDR3 length: 14 amino acids. Losses at the gene ends were 4 bases for V and 3 bases for J; bases not matched to a gene: 4. Germline V CDR1 and CDR2: MGHRA, YSYEKL. DNA for the CDR3: TGCGCCAGCAGCCCGGACAGGTGGACAGATACGCAGTATTTT. Translating it yields CASSPDRWTDTQYF.

The chain couples TRBV6-1 to TRBJ1-5; D is ambiguous. V lost 3 bases, J lost 4 bases, and 4 bases lay in between. This CDR3 has 12 amino acids. Germline CDR1 MNHNS, CDR2 SASEGT. The DNA for the CDR3 is TGTGCCAGCAGTGATAAAAATCAGCCCCAGCATTTT. Encoded protein: CASSDKNQPQHF.

The V and J genes are TRBV5-1 and TRBJ2-7, with 7 nucleotides matching TRBD1. Trimming at V came to 4 bases and at J to 0 bases, leaving 7 bases not matched to a gene. Per the germline V gene, CDR1 is SGHRS and CDR2 is YFSETQ. This CDR3 is built from 15 residues. The CDR3 is CASSPGTASSYEQYF. The CDR3, as DNA: TGCGCCAGCAGCCCAGGGACAGCGAGCTCCTACGAGCAGTACTTC.

This clone was detected only a few times. This chain connects TRBV3-1 (or the pseudogene TRBV3-2) to TRBJ2-3, with D possibly matching TRBD2 (6 bases). CDR1 is LGHDT, CDR2 YNNKEL, per germline (reference sequence). The V and J ends lost 3 bases and 6 bases respectively, with 16 bases between them. This CDR3 comprises 15 residues. The CDR3 DNA is TGTGCCAGCAGCCAGGGACTCCACTCAGGGGATACGCAGTATTTT. It codes for CASSQGLHSGDTQYF.

This clone was observed a few times. This rearrangement joins TRBV19 to TRBJ2-3, with 8 bases aligning to TRBD2. V gave up 5 bases and J gave up 3 bases; unmatched junction bases: 7. The germline V gene has CDR1 LNHDA and CDR2 SQIVND (reference sequence). CDR3 size: 15 residues. The chain's CDR3 is CASSPREGGTDTQYF. The DNA of the CDR3 is TGTGCCAGTAGTCCACGGGAGGGCGGTACAGATACGCAGTATTTT.

The chain is built from TRBV5-6 and TRBJ2-7, with a tentative D call TRBD1 (6 bases). V was shortened by 3 bases and J by 3 bases, with 10 bases between the two germline ends. Germline CDR1 and CDR2: SGHDT and YYEEEE. The CDR3 is 13 residues long. In nucleotides, the CDR3 is TGTGCCAGCAGCTCAGGGGACGGCTACGAGCAGTACTTC. It specifies CASSSGDGYEQYF.

This clone was recorded only once. The junction departs from germline at one end; a sequencing error may be responsible. The chain employs TRBV2 and TRBJ2-3; TRBD1 matches at 9 bases. This CDR3 is 12 amino acids long. Germline lookup yields CDR1 SNHLY and CDR2 FYNNEI. The CDR3 DNA reads TGTGCCAGCAGTGCCGGGACAGGGTTTTGGGATTTT. It encodes CASSAGTGFWDF.

This clone was detected once. V is TRBV11-2 and J is TRBJ1-5; D is unresolved. The CDR3 is made up of 16 amino acids. Germline loops: CDR1 SGHAT, CDR2 FQNNGV. Trimming pared 1 base from V and 2 bases from J, leaving 12 bases between. This chain's CDR3 is CASSLGGRVGNQPQHF. The CDR3 DNA follows: TGTGCCAGCAGCTTAGGCGGTCGGGTAGGCAATCAGCCCCAGCATTTT.

This chain uses TRBV27 with TRBJ1-2; 9 nucleotides agree with TRBD1. The V segment lost 6 bases and the J segment 7 bases; nucleotides outside the gene matches: 9. In germline, CDR1 is MNHEY, CDR2 SMNVEV (reference sequence). The CDR3 runs to 14 residues. The CDR3 reads CASSAVTGGSGYTF. The CDR3, as DNA: TGTGCCAGCAGCGCGGTAACAGGGGGCTCTGGCTACACCTTC.

A word on this clone: In the same sample, other DNA sequences code for this CDR3. This chain connects TRBV5-1 to TRBJ2-5; 7 nucleotides align to TRBD1. The CDR3 extends over 14 amino acids. J was trimmed by 1 base and V by 4 bases; bases with no gene match: 4. Germline CDR1 SGHRS, CDR2 YFSETQ. The CDR3 bases are TGCGCCAGCAGCCTACAGGGGACCCAAGAGACCCAGTACTTC. As protein: CASSLQGTQETQYF.

CDR3 sequence reads: CASSPDSYHEQYF. Written as DNA, the CDR3 is TGTGCCAGCAGTCCTGACAGCTACCACGAGCAGTACTTC. The chain uses TRBV12-3 or TRBV12-4 and TRBJ2-7, with D maybe TRBD1 (5 bases). Trimming removed 5 bases at V and 5 bases at J, with 13 bases between. CDR3 length equals 13 residues.

The chain links TRBV19 to TRBJ1-6; 12 bases map to TRBD1. The germline gives CDR1 LNHDA, CDR2 SQIVND (reference sequence). Unmatched junction bases numbered 4, after V lost 7 bases and J lost 3 bases. The CDR3 loop spans 16 amino acids. This CDR3 is CASKGDRGLYNSPLHF. CDR3 DNA: TGTGCCAGTAAGGGGGACAGGGGGCTCTATAATTCACCCCTCCACTTT.

About this clone: This sample also contains other DNA sequences that code for the same CDR3. The CDR3 nucleotides read TGCGCCAGCTCTCTGGGGGGGTCAAACACCGGGGAGCTGTTTTTT. Encoded protein: CASSLGGSNTGELFF. The chain links TRBV5-1 to TRBJ2-2; 7 positions match TRBD2. Per germline, CDR1 SGHRS and CDR2 YFSETQ. The CDR3 loop spans 15 amino acids. V shed 7 bases and J 2 bases; nucleotides not matched to a gene: 8.

V and J are TRBV5-4 and TRBJ2-5, with 7 nucleotides matching TRBD1. The CDR3 is made up of 13 amino acids. V gave up 5 bases and J gave up 5 bases; unmatched junction bases: 6. Germline values: CDR1 SGHNT, CDR2 YYREEE (reference sequence). The CDR3 loop is CASSVTGWETQYF. The CDR3 DNA is TGTGCCAGCAGTGTGACAGGGTGGGAGACCCAGTACTTC. Using reference TRBV5-4 and TRBJ2-5 for the parts outside the CDR3, the full variable domain is ETGVTQSPTHLIKTRGQQVTLRCSSQSGHNTVSWYQQALGQGPQFIFQYYREEENGRGNFPPRFSGLQFPNYSSELNVNALELDDSALYLCASSVTGWETQYFGPGTRLLVL.

This chain connects TRBV29-1 to TRBJ2-3; D might be TRBD1 (5 bases). Looked up from germline, CDR1 is SQVTM and CDR2 is ANQGSEA. The germline V and J ends were trimmed by 3 bases and 7 bases, with 8 bases remaining between them. The CDR3 has 11 residues. In DNA, the CDR3 is TGCAGCGTTGATGGGGCGTATACGCAGTATTTT. The encoded protein is CSVDGAYTQYF.

This clone turned up a few times. The chain links TRBV27 to TRBJ1-5; D possibly corresponds to TRBD1 (6 bases). Germline CDR1 and CDR2: MNHEY and SMNVEV (reference sequence). The CDR3 contains 14 residues. The V and J ends lost 5 bases and 8 bases respectively, with 16 bases between them. The DNA of the CDR3 is TGTGCCAGCAGTCCCCTCGGACAGTTAGAGCCCCAGCATTTT. This sequence encodes CASSPLGQLEPQHF.

The rearrangement uses TRBV10-3 and TRBJ1-1; D is uncertain. From germline, CDR1 is ENHRY and CDR2 SYGVKD. Trimming stripped 2 bases from V and 1 base from J, with 5 bases between. CDR3 length: 13 residues. The CDR3 DNA follows: TGTGCCATCAGTGAGCCCCAGAACACTGAAGCTTTCTTT. Amino acids: CAISEPQNTEAFF.

The J gene is TRBJ1-2, the V gene TRBV3-1 (or the pseudogene TRBV3-2); D might be TRBD1 (5 bases). V was shortened by 0 bases and J by 4 bases, with 15 bases between the two germline ends. Germline values: CDR1 LGHDT, CDR2 YNNKEL (reference sequence). The CDR3 is made up of 16 amino acids. CDR3 protein: CASSQDMAGVSYGYTF. CDR3 nucleotides: TGTGCCAGCAGCCAAGATATGGCGGGGGTGAGCTATGGCTACACCTTC.

The genes are TRBV7-3 and TRBJ2-1; 12 bases map to TRBD1. This CDR3 contains 16 residues. With 1 base clipped from V and 9 bases from J, the junction kept 7 bases outside the gene matches. Looked up from germline, CDR1 is SGHTA and CDR2 is FQGTGA. The CDR3 sequence: CASSLKPGQGAGEQFF. The DNA for the CDR3 is TGTGCCAGCAGCTTAAAGCCGGGACAGGGGGCAGGTGAGCAGTTCTTC.

V and J are TRBV7-9 and TRBJ2-2; D not certain. The CDR3 is 15 amino acids. Germline values: CDR1 SEHNR, CDR2 FQNEAQ (reference sequence). Trimming stripped 1 base from V and 0 bases from J, with 6 bases between. The CDR3 here is CASSLGLANTGELFF. CDR3 DNA: TGTGCCAGCAGCTTAGGTCTCGCGAACACCGGGGAGCTGTTTTTT. The whole variable domain, filled in from reference TRBV7-9 and TRBJ2-2, reads DTGVSQNPRHKITKRGQNVTFRCDPISEHNRLYWYRQTLGQGPEFLTYFQNEAQLEKSRLLSDRFSAERPKGSFSTLEIQRTEQGDSAMYLCASSLGLANTGELFFGEGSRLTVL.

This clone was counted a single time. This chain connects TRBV15 to TRBJ1-2; D ambiguous. Trimming removed 0 bases from V and 6 bases from J, with 17 bases in between. This CDR3 is 16 amino acids long. Germline CDR1 reads LNHNV; CDR2 reads YYDKDF (reference sequence). The CDR3 spells CATSRDMGRGGDGYTF. The CDR3 DNA follows: TGTGCCACCAGCAGAGATATGGGCCGCGGCGGGGATGGCTACACCTTC.

The rearrangement uses TRBV5-1 and TRBJ1-1; tentatively, D is TRBD1 (5 bases). V lost 2 bases to trimming and J lost 5 bases, with 10 bases between them. Germline assignment: CDR1 SGHRS and CDR2 YFSETQ. The CDR3 is 13 residues long. For the CDR3, the DNA is TGCGCCAGCAGCTTAATTGGGGGGACTGAAGCTTTCTTT. Amino acid sequence: CASSLIGGTEAFF.

V gene TRBV2 combines with J gene TRBJ1-3, with D possibly being TRBD1 (6 bases). From germline, CDR1 is SNHLY and CDR2 FYNNEI. V gave up 5 bases and J gave up 0 bases, with 11 bases separating them. The CDR3 totals 15 residues. The DNA for the CDR3 is TGTGCCAGCAGTCGGAACAGGGCCTCTGGAAACACCATATATTTT. Encoded protein: CASSRNRASGNTIYF.

The V call is TRBV2, the J call TRBJ1-1; TRBD1 matches at 7 bases. In germline, CDR1 is SNHLY, CDR2 FYNNEI. The V segment lost 6 bases and the J segment 0 bases; nucleotides outside the gene matches: 7. There are 15 residues in the CDR3. This CDR3 is CASSPPTGLNTEAFF. CDR3 coding DNA: TGTGCCAGCAGCCCGCCGACAGGGCTGAACACTGAAGCTTTCTTT.

The chain has TRBV5-1 and TRBJ1-1; D is unresolved. This CDR3 has 17 residues. The V end was cut by 0 bases, the J end by 4 bases, with 19 bases between. CDR1 is SGHRS and CDR2 is YFSETQ in the germline V gene. This CDR3 is CASSLVSIADGSTEAFF. For the CDR3, the DNA is TGCGCCAGCAGCTTGGTTAGTATTGCGGATGGCAGCACTGAAGCTTTCTTT.

The CDR3 sequence: CASCPGVTEAFF. CDR3 bases: TGTGCCAGCTGTCCGGGAGTCACTGAAGCTTTCTTT. The V gene is TRBV12-3 or TRBV12-4, the J gene TRBJ1-1; D unresolved. Trimming took 8 bases from V and 4 from J, leaving 11 bases between them. This CDR3 is built from 12 residues.